This TCR beta chain is drawn from a study of Tregs in tolerant kidney transplant recipients. Overall study results and limits: Biological reproducibility was not directly addressed, but technical replication error appeared minimal. The small number of patients limits these findings pending further validation.

The length of the CDR3 is 13 residues. The V end lost 5 bases, the J end lost 6 bases, and 11 bases lay between the germline ends. Germline V gene data show CDR1 as WSHSY and CDR2 as SAAADI. Unstimulated Tregs (CD4+CD25+CD127-) and CD4+CD25- non-Tregs were sorted from PBMCs. Sequencing was performed with immunoSEQ multiplex PCR; in TCRdb, only in-frame clones are kept and a portion is missing. Altogether under 300,000 clones are present, about 80% being singletons, with the ten largest covering around 0.61%. Of note for this clone: Antigen unknown.

The sample was CD4+ T cells from blood. The TCR comes from a human donor in good health. This chain links TRBV10-2 with TRBJ1-5, with D possibly TRBD1 on 6 matching bases. The CDR3 reads CASSSDSSQPQHF. Written as DNA, the CDR3 is TGCGCCAGCAGTTCGGACAGTAGTCAGCCCCAGCATTTT.